This is a list of T cell receptor beta chains from one sample in a study of stem cell transplantation in POMP-related autoinflammatory disease. Only in-frame clones appear in the TCRdb table, and some are missing; sequencing was by immunoSEQ multiplex PCR. This sample has tens of thousands of clones, with just over 90% found just once. This specimen was CD4+ T cells from PBMCs, taken after stem cell transplantation. Receptors originate from a human patient with POMP-related autoinflammation and immune dysregulation (PRAID). Certain T cells may be donor cells from the graft. CDR3s include the opening cysteine and the closing phenylalanine or tryptophan. D genes are given only for firm matches. Clone size is stated in some rows and not others, as once, few, many or a class when expanded.

cdr3_nt | cdr3_aa | v_call | d_call | j_call | clone_size
TGCGCCAGCAGCTCCGGGACAGCCCAAGAGACCCAGTACTTC | CASSSGTAQETQYF | TRBV5-1 | TRBD1 | TRBJ2-5 | NA
TGTGCCAGCAGCTTAACACAGGGGGCTGAAGCTTTCTTT | CASSLTQGAEAFF | TRBV11-3 | TRBD1 | TRBJ1-1 | NA
TGTGCCAGCAGCCTCGGGACTAGCGGGGGGCGTAGCACAGATACGCAGTATTTT | CASSLGTSGGRSTDTQYF | TRBV7-9 | TRBD2 | TRBJ2-3 | NA
TGTGCCAGCAGCCTGGACAGGCGATACTACAATGAGCAGTTCTTC | CASSLDRRYYNEQFF | TRBV11-2 | TRBD1 | TRBJ2-1 | NA
TGTGCCTGGAGTGTAGGACAGGGGGTTAACCAGCCCCAGCATTTT | CAWSVGQGVNQPQHF | TRBV30 | TRBD1 | TRBJ1-5 | NA
TGTGCCATCAGGGACCATACAGGGGGCGCAGGAGAGACCCAGTACTTC | CAIRDHTGGAGETQYF | TRBV10-3 | TRBD1 | TRBJ2-5 | once
TGTGCCAGCAGTTTATCCCATGGCCGGAACACTGAAGCTTTCTTT | CASSLSHGRNTEAFF | TRBV28 | NA | TRBJ1-1 | NA
TGTGCCAGCAGCTTACAGGCAGGGGTTCGCAATCAGCCCCAGCATTTT | CASSLQAGVRNQPQHF | TRBV7-2 | NA | TRBJ1-5 | NA
TGTGCCAGCAGTTTTCAGGGAACCTACGAGCAGTACTTC | CASSFQGTYEQYF | TRBV12-3/TRBV12-4 | NA | TRBJ2-7 | NA
TGTGCCATCAGTGGATCCCCGGTGACCGGGGAGCTGTTTTTT | CAISGSPVTGELFF | TRBV10-3 | NA | TRBJ2-2 | once
TGTGCCAGCAGTACCGTGGACGGGACAACTAATGAAAAACTGTTTTTT | CASSTVDGTTNEKLFF | TRBV28 | NA | TRBJ1-4 | NA
TGTGCCAGCAGTGCCAGGGTCTATGGCTACACCTTC | CASSARVYGYTF | TRBV2 | NA | TRBJ1-2 | NA
TGTGCCAGTAAGAGGGACAGTAATGAAAAACTGTTTTTT | CASKRDSNEKLFF | TRBV19 | TRBD1 | TRBJ1-4 | NA
TGTGCCAGCAGCTTCTCAGTCGGGGGGCCCACAGATACGCAGTATTTT | CASSFSVGGPTDTQYF | TRBV7-9 | NA | TRBJ2-3 | NA
TGTGCCAGTAGTATAGGTGACGGATCGGACGAGCAGTACTTC | CASSIGDGSDEQYF | TRBV19 | NA | TRBJ2-7 | NA
TGTGCCAGCAGTCTGACCGGATCCGGCGAGCAGTACTTC | CASSLTGSGEQYF | TRBV12-3/TRBV12-4 | NA | TRBJ2-7 | NA